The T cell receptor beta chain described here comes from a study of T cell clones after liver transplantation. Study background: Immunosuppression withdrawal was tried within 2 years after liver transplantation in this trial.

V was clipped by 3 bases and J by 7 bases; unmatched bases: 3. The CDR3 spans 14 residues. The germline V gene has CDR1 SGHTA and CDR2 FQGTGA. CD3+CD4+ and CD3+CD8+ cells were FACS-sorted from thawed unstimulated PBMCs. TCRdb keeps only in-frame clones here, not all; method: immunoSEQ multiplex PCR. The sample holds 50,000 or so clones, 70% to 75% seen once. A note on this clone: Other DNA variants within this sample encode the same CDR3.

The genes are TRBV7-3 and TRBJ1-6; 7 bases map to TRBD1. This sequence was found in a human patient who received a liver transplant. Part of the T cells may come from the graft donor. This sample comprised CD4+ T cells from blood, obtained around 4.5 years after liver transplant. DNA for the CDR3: TGTGCCAGCAGCTTGACAGGGAGGAATTCACCCCTCCACTTT. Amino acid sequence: CASSLTGRNSPLHF.